This T cell receptor beta chain was sequenced during a study of T cells after yellow fever vaccination. On the study more broadly: Low-cell-number fractions were prepared with SMART-Seq v4 Ultra Low Input.

Study findings and constraints: Reappearance after the booster was seen for most primary-vaccination clones, at approximately 97% CD4 and 75% to 90% CD8.

The authors made TCR cDNA by 5'RACE template switching, adding a universal primer site and UMIs. TCRdb re-derived calls from the 5' RACE reads in MiXCR, one entry per CDR3 protein. The sample shows 300,000 or so distinct CDR3 sequences, approximately 4% of them seen only once. For this clonotype: The antigen remains unidentified.

This TCR was recovered from a man in his late teens or twenties who received the YFV17D yellow fever vaccine. The material sequenced was PBMCs, taken 5 days after the yellow fever booster vaccination.

Written as DNA, the CDR3 is TGTGCCATCAGCAACGATCCGGGGCCCTATGGCTACACCTTC. Its translation is CAISNDPGPYGYTF. The chain recombines TRBV10-3 with TRBJ1-2, with D possibly TRBD1 on 5 matching bases. The CDR3 sequence is 14 residues long. V was trimmed by 6 bases and J by 4 bases, leaving 15 bases between them. Germline CDR1 reads ENHRY; CDR2 reads SYGVKD.